What follows is one T cell receptor (beta chain) and its context. The sample originates from a study of T-cell reconstitution after alpha-beta-depleted transplantation in children. Construction of the TCRbeta library involved unique molecular identifiers. TCRdb redid the calling of the PCR reads with MiXCR, one entry per CDR3 protein. The data contain about 580,000 distinct CDR3 sequences, 27% of them singletons. This sequence was found in a boy in the first two years of life with Wiskott-Aldrich syndrome, due to receive a stem cell transplant. Sequenced here: PBMCs, sampled before TCRalphabeta/CD19-depleted stem cell transplant.

The CDR3 DNA follows: TGCAGCGTTGAGAGGACAGGGGGGCAGTTCTTC. Translating it yields CSVERTGGQFF. The chain recombines TRBV29-1 with TRBJ2-1, with 10 bases fitting TRBD1. The CDR3 loop spans 11 amino acids. V gave up 3 bases and J gave up 12 bases; unmatched junction bases: 2. Germline V gene data show CDR1 as SQVTM and CDR2 as ANQGSEA.